These 6 T cell receptor beta chains were sequenced from one sample in a study of blood T cell repertoires in COVID-19. Assay: immunoSEQ multiplex PCR; the TCRdb copy retains only in-frame clones and omits some. The repertoire consists of about 30,000 clones, with almost 85% occurring once and the leading ten covering about 7.1%. Material: peripheral blood. These receptors were obtained from a man aged 60-69 years with active COVID-19.

This clone was counted once. The chain is built from TRBV5-1 and TRBJ1-1, with D possibly matching TRBD1 (6 bases). Germline lookup yields CDR1 SGHRS and CDR2 YFSETQ. Trimming took off 1 base at V and 2 bases at J, with 9 bases between the two ends. The CDR3 runs 14 residues. The CDR3 DNA is TGCGCCAGCAGCTTGAGACAGGTTAACACTGAAGCTTTCTTT. Protein product: CASSLRQVNTEAFF.

The chain employs TRBV5-4 and TRBJ2-2, with TRBD2 matching 7 bases. The V segment lost 2 bases and the J segment 0 bases; nucleotides outside the gene matches: 4. The CDR3 totals 16 residues. Looked up from germline, CDR1 is SGHNT and CDR2 is YYREEE (reference sequence). The CDR3 nucleotides are TGTGCCAGCAGCTTCCAGCGGGGTTCGAACACCGGGGAGCTGTTTTTT. Its protein product is CASSFQRGSNTGELFF.

The chain carries TRBV7-9 and TRBJ1-2; 7 bases agree with TRBD1. Looked up from germline, CDR1 is SEHNR and CDR2 is FQNEAQ (reference sequence). V dropped 4 bases and J dropped 8; count of bases not matched to a gene: 10. The CDR3 totals 14 residues. CDR3 nucleotide sequence: TGTGCCAGCAGCTACGGACAGGCCCTCGGAGGCTACACCTTC. Translating gives CASSYGQALGGYTF.

The V call is TRBV6-1, the J call TRBJ2-7; D gene uncertain. V was trimmed by 2 bases and J by 9 bases, leaving 8 bases between them. The germline V gene has CDR1 MNHNS and CDR2 SASEGT. The CDR3 consists of 11 residues. The CDR3 region has the DNA TGTGCCAGCAGTGAAAAACTGAGGCAGTACGTC. It is translated as CASSEKLRQYV.

J is TRBJ1-2 and V is TRBV11-2, with D hard to call. The germline V gene has CDR1 SGHAT and CDR2 FQNNGV. The CDR3 loop spans 13 amino acids. V was shortened by 0 bases and J by 3 bases, with 5 bases between the two germline ends. CDR3 sequence: CASSLELYYGYTF. In nucleotides, the CDR3 is TGTGCCAGCAGCTTAGAGCTATACTATGGCTACACCTTC.

The rearrangement links TRBV9 to TRBJ2-1; D may be TRBD2 (5 bases). The CDR3 length is 13 residues. The V and J ends lost 0 bases and 9 bases respectively, with 10 bases between them. Germline values: CDR1 SGDLS, CDR2 YYNGEE. CDR3 loop: CASSVVGAAEQFF. The DNA for the CDR3 is TGTGCCAGCAGCGTAGTGGGAGCTGCTGAGCAGTTCTTC.